Below, one T cell receptor beta chain is given with its context. Trimming left V 9 bases short and J 1 base short, with 16 bases between. This CDR3 comprises 15 residues. Germline V gene sequence: CDR1 SNHLY, CDR2 FYNNEI. This entry belongs to a study of blood T cell repertoires in COVID-19. Measured with immunoSEQ multiplex PCR; TCRdb has only the in-frame clones, and not every one. The table shows approximately 440,000 clones, with 75% to 90% occurring only once. The source of this sequence is a woman aged 18-29 years who had recovered from COVID-19. Material: PBMCs or T cells enriched from blood (not recorded which). The chain couples TRBV2 to TRBJ2-4, with D maybe TRBD1 (6 bases). CDR3 DNA: TGTGCCAGTAAGCAAGTTCAGGGGGCCAAAAACATTCAGTACTTC. This translates into CASKQVQGAKNIQYF.